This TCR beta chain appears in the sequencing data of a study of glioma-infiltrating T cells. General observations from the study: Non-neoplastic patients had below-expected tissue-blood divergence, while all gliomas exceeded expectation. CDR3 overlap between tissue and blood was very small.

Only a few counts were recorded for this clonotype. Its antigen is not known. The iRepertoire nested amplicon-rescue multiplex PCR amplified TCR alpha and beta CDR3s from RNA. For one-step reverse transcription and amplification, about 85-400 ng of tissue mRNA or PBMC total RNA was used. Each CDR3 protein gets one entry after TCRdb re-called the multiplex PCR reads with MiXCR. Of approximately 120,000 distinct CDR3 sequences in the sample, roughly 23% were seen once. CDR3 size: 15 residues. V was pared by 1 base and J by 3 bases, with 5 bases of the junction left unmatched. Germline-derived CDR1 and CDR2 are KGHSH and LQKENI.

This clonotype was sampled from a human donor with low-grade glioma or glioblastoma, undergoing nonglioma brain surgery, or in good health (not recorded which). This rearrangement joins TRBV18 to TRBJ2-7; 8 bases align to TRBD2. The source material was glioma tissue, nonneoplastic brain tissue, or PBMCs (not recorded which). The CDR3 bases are TGTGCCAGCTCACCACTGAAGACTAGCGACTACGAGCAGTACTTC. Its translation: CASSPLKTSDYEQYF.